This TCR beta chain was retrieved from a study of glioma-infiltrating T cells. General study results and limits: Non-neoplastic patients had below-expected tissue-blood divergence, while all gliomas exceeded expectation. Only very few CDR3 sequences appeared in both tissue and blood.

Details on this clonotype: Its cognate antigen is unknown.

The iRepertoire nested amplicon-rescue multiplex PCR amplified TCR alpha and beta CDR3s from RNA. TCRdb analysed the multiplex PCR reads with MiXCR anew, one entry per CDR3 protein. The data hold about 180,000 distinct CDR3 sequences, with around 40% observed a single time. Losses at the gene ends were 3 bases for V and 5 bases for J; bases not matched to a gene: 8. Germline V gene data show CDR1 as SGHTA and CDR2 as FQGNSA. There are 16 residues in the CDR3. This TCR came from a human donor with low-grade glioma or glioblastoma, undergoing nonglioma brain surgery, or in good health (not recorded which). The V gene is TRBV7-2, the J gene TRBJ2-3; 10 nucleotides agree with TRBD2. Material for sequencing was glioma tissue, nonneoplastic brain tissue, or PBMCs (not recorded which). CDR3 loop: CASSFSSGRVGDTQYF. CDR3 in DNA: TGTGCCAGCAGCTTTTCCAGCGGGAGGGTGGGAGATACGCAGTATTTT.